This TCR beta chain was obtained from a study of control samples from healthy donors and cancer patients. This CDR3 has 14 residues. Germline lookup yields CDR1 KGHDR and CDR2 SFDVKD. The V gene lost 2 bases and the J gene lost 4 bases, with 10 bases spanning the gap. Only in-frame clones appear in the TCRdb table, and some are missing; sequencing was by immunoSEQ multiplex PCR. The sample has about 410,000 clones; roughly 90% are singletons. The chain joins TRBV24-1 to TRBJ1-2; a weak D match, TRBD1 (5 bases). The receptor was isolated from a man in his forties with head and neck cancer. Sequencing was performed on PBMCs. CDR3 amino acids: CATSDSGISYGYTF. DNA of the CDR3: TGTGCCACCAGTGATTCAGGGATCTCCTATGGCTACACCTTC.